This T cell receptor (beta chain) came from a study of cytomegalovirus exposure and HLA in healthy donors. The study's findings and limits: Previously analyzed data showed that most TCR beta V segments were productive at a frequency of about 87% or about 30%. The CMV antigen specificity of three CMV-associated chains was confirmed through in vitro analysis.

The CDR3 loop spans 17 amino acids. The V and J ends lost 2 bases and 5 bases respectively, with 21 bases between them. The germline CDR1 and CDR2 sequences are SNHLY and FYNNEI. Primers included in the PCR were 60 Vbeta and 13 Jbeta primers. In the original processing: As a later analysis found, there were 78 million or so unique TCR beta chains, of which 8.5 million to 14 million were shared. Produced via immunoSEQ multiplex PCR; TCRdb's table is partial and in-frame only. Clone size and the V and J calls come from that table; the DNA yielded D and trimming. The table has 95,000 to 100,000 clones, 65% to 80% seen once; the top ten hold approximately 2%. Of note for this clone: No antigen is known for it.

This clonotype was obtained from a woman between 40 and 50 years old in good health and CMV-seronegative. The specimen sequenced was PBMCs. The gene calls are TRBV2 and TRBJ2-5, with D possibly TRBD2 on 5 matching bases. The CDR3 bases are TGTGCCAGCAGTGAAATCAGGAGGAGACTTGGGTTGGAGACCCAGTACTTC. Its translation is CASSEIRRRLGLETQYF.